Listed here are 27 T cell receptor beta chains from one sample, sequenced in a study of T-cell reconstitution after alpha-beta-depleted transplantation in children listed by TCRdb under 2016. This sample's treatment or condition label indicates: allogeneic hematopoietic cell transplantation with graft depleted of TCRalphabeta T cells and CD19 B cells. Library creation used PCR. Sequencing was performed on an Illumina HiSeq 2500. TCR libraries were prepared with molecular barcoding, using unique molecular identifiers to normalize TCRbeta repertoire quantification. The public reads were run again by TCRdb, first through fastp at Q25 and then through MiXCR, and only productive beta chains were kept. Every distinct CDR3 protein forms one entry, paired with its most common genes and DNA. The sample table lists about 830,000 distinct CDR3 sequences, roughly 16% of them with a count of one. Together, the top ten hold approximately 5% of the sample.

The sample was PBMCs, mostly from graft donor cells, taken 360 days after TCRalphabeta/CD19-depleted stem cell transplant. Every receptor here comes from a male patient younger than 18 who had a stem cell transplant for acute lymphoblastic leukemia, so the T cells may come from the graft donor.

The CDR3 DNA follows: TGTGCCGGAACAGCGGGAGGGCCAAATGAGCAGTTCTTC. Its translation: CAGTAGGPNEQFF. This chain links TRBV30 with TRBJ2-1; TRBD2 matches at 10 bases. This CDR3 is 13 amino acids long. Germline assignment: CDR1 GTSNPN and CDR2 SVGIG (reference sequence). The trim removed 8 bases at V and 7 bases at J, leaving 8 bases unmatched.

This rearrangement joins TRBV7-8 to TRBJ1-3; 11 bases are a match to TRBD1. The CDR3 is 17 amino acids. Trimming removed 4 bases from V and 0 bases from J; junction bases left unmatched: 5. Germline assignment: CDR1 SGHVS and CDR2 FQNEAQ. DNA for the CDR3: TGTGCCAGCAGCTCCGGACAGGGGGCCTACTCTGGAAACACCATATATTTT. Translation: CASSSGQGAYSGNTIYF.

The gene calls are TRBV5-1 and TRBJ2-1; 8 bases are shared with TRBD2. The junction had 11 bases not matched to a gene; V was cut back by 4 bases and J by 8 bases. In germline, CDR1 is SGHRS, CDR2 YFSETQ. The CDR3 is 15 residues long. CDR3 amino acids: CASSRGTSLPDEQFF. For the CDR3, the DNA is TGCGCCAGCAGCCGCGGGACTAGTCTTCCCGATGAGCAGTTCTTC.

The V call is TRBV29-1, the J call TRBJ2-5; 8 bases agree with TRBD2. CDR1 is SQVTM, CDR2 ANQGSEA, per germline. This CDR3 is built from 12 residues. The ends lost 5 bases at V and 4 bases at J; junction bases unmatched: 3. The CDR3 sequence is CSVMLAGETQYF. The CDR3 DNA reads as TGCAGCGTTATGCTAGCGGGAGAGACCCAGTACTTC.

This clonotype came up a few times. The V call is TRBV7-9, the J call TRBJ2-7; 13 nucleotides align to TRBD2. Germline trimming cut 5 bases from V and 5 bases from J; bases unmatched to any gene: 9. Germline CDR1 reads SEHNR; CDR2 reads FQNEAQ (reference sequence). This CDR3 has 16 amino acids. CDR3 in DNA: TGTGCCAGCAGCCCCTGGACTAGCGGGAGCGAAGACGAGCAGTACTTC. Translated, it gives CASSPWTSGSEDEQYF.

The V call is TRBV7-9, the J call TRBJ2-7, with 8 bases identical to TRBD1. The CDR3 consists of 15 residues. The ends lost 5 bases at V and 4 bases at J; junction bases unmatched: 10. Looked up from germline, CDR1 is SEHNR and CDR2 is FQNEAQ (reference sequence). CDR3 sequence (DNA): TGTGCCAGCAGCCTCGACGGGGACAGGCTATACGAGCAGTACTTC. This encodes CASSLDGDRLYEQYF.

This sequence joins TRBV4-1 and TRBJ2-1, with D possibly TRBD2 on 6 matching bases. V was pared by 0 bases and J by 7 bases, with 22 bases between. CDR1 and CDR2 from the germline V gene are MGHRA and YSYEKL. The CDR3 runs to 18 residues. The chain's CDR3 is CASSQDILAPITGNEQFF. Here the CDR3 DNA reads TGCGCCAGCAGCCAAGATATACTAGCTCCCATCACGGGGAATGAGCAGTTCTTC.

This clonotype was seen more than once but under ten times. The chain has TRBV19 and TRBJ2-1; 7 nucleotides match TRBD2. Germline V CDR1 and CDR2: LNHDA, SQIVND (reference sequence). The CDR3 length is 14 residues. Trimming removed 4 bases from V and 5 bases from J; junction bases left unmatched: 5. For the CDR3, the DNA is TGTGCCAGTAGTAACGGCGGGAGTAACAATGAGCAGTTCTTC. It codes for CASSNGGSNNEQFF.

The chain recombines TRBV7-8 with TRBJ2-3, with D tentatively TRBD2 (6 bases). Germline loops: CDR1 SGHVS, CDR2 FQNEAQ. V lost 4 bases and J 3 bases, leaving 23 bases between the germline ends. The CDR3 loop spans 18 amino acids. CDR3 loop: CASSSLALLIKRTDTQYF. CDR3 bases: TGTGCCAGCAGCTCACTAGCCTTACTCATTAAGAGGACAGATACGCAGTATTTT.

This clonotype occurred a few times. The chain employs TRBV27 and TRBJ2-7; D may be TRBD2 (6 bases). The CDR3 consists of 10 residues. Germline CDR1 is MNHEY and CDR2 is SMNVEV (reference sequence). Between the trimmed V and J ends, which lost 8 bases and 7 bases, there was a span of 9 bases. The CDR3 loop is CASGTLEQYF. The CDR3 bases are TGTGCCAGCGGGACTCTGGAGCAGTACTTC.

Only a few counts were recorded for this clonotype. The chain employs TRBV5-1 and TRBJ2-2; D remains unclear. From germline, CDR1 is SGHRS and CDR2 YFSETQ. The germline V and J ends were trimmed by 7 bases and 3 bases, with 22 bases remaining between them. This CDR3 is 17 amino acids long. CDR3 nucleotides: TGCGCCAGCGGGTTGGCGTTAACGGCCCTGTACACCGGGGAGCTGTTTTTT. Its translation is CASGLALTALYTGELFF. The whole variable domain, remainder taken from reference TRBV5-1 and TRBJ2-2, is KAGVTQTPRYLIKTRGQQVTLSCSPISGHRSVSWYQQTPGQGLQFLFEYFSETQRNKGNFPGRFSGRQFSNSRSEMNVSTLELGDSALYLCASGLALTALYTGELFFGEGSRLTVL.

The sample holds a few counts of this clonotype. The rearrangement uses TRBV7-9 and TRBJ2-3; 7 nucleotides align to TRBD1. The CDR3 has 17 amino acids. J was trimmed by 2 bases and V by 5 bases; bases with no gene match: 13. Germline V gene lookup returns CDR1 SEHNR and CDR2 FQNEAQ (reference sequence). The CDR3 coding sequence is TGTGCCAGCAGCATAGGACACCCGGGACAGTTCACAGATACGCAGTATTTT. This sequence encodes CASSIGHPGQFTDTQYF.

Of note for this clonotype: This may come from a read error, since a much larger clone is one base off. J is TRBJ2-1 and V is TRBV24-1; 7 bases are shared with TRBD2. Germline V lookup: CDR1 KGHDR, CDR2 SFDVKD. The CDR3 loop spans 15 amino acids. CDR3 in amino acids: CATSDRGREVNVQFF. The CDR3 coding sequence is TGTGCCACCAGTGATCGGGGGAGGGAGGTCAATGTGCAGTTCTTC.

This clonotype was counted a few times. The chain employs TRBV18 and TRBJ2-7; TRBD2 might be the D (6 bases). The ends were cut back, 3 bases at V and 9 bases at J, with 21 bases in the middle. The length of the CDR3 is 15 residues. Per the germline V gene, CDR1 is KGHSH and CDR2 is LQKENI. The CDR3 loop reads CASSPLATAPSGQYF. The CDR3 DNA sequence: TGTGCCAGCTCACCGCTAGCGACAGCTCCCTCTGGGCAGTACTTC.

This clonotype appeared many times. This CDR3 is CATSRDQGANVLTF. The CDR3 DNA follows: TGTGCCACCAGCAGAGATCAGGGGGCCAACGTCCTGACTTTC. J is TRBJ2-6 and V is TRBV15; D call uncertain. V was pared by 0 bases and J by 4 bases, with 4 bases between. Germline CDR1 is LNHNV and CDR2 is YYDKDF (reference sequence). This CDR3 is 14 amino acids long.

This rearrangement joins TRBV5-5 to TRBJ2-2; tentative D call: TRBD1 (5 bases). There are 13 residues in the CDR3. Per the germline V gene, CDR1 is SGHKS and CDR2 is YYEKEE (reference sequence). Trimming stripped 2 bases from V and 6 bases from J, with 8 bases between. The CDR3 DNA is TGTGCCAGCAGCTTTCAGGGTCCCGGGGAGCTGTTTTTT. Translating gives CASSFQGPGELFF.

The V call is TRBV4-1, the J call TRBJ2-7; 12 bases line up with TRBD2. The CDR3 extends over 16 amino acids. Losses at the gene ends were 1 base for V and 3 bases for J; bases not matched to a gene: 4. The V gene's germline CDR1 is MGHRA and CDR2 YSYEKL. The CDR3 loop is CASSQAGTSGFYEQYF. The CDR3 DNA sequence: TGCGCCAGCAGCCAAGCTGGGACTAGCGGGTTCTACGAGCAGTACTTC.

Only a few counts were recorded for this clonotype. V is TRBV20-1 and J is TRBJ2-3; 14 bases agree with TRBD2. The CDR3 is 15 amino acids. The germline gives CDR1 DFQATT, CDR2 SNEGSKA (reference sequence). The V segment lost 3 bases and the J segment 5 bases; nucleotides outside the gene matches: 4. The CDR3 coding sequence is TGCAGTGCTAGGGGGACTAGCGGGAGAGGAGATACGCAGTATTTT. This encodes CSARGTSGRGDTQYF.

In this sample, this clonotype turned up a few times. The genes are TRBV20-1 and TRBJ2-1; weak D call: TRBD2 (6 bases). The V end lost 0 bases, the J end lost 3 bases, and 12 bases lay between the germline ends. CDR1 and CDR2 (germline): DFQATT, SNEGSKA (reference sequence). The CDR3 totals 15 residues. As DNA, the CDR3 is TGCAGTGCTAGAGATGGGGGGAAGGTCTACAATGAGCAGTTCTTC. It encodes CSARDGGKVYNEQFF.

CDR3 DNA: TGTGCCAGCAGCACCCCCGGGACTAGGAAGGAGGGCCTCTACAATGAGCAGTTCTTC. It yields the protein CASSTPGTRKEGLYNEQFF. The chain carries TRBV11-1 and TRBJ2-1, with 8 bases identical to TRBD2. V lost 5 bases, J lost 3 bases, and 18 bases stayed unmatched. CDR1 and CDR2 from the germline V gene are SGHAT and FQDESV (reference sequence). This CDR3 is built from 19 residues.

This clonotype was detected only a few times. This chain connects TRBV20-1 to TRBJ2-5, with 9 positions matching TRBD1. Germline CDR1 DFQATT, CDR2 SNEGSKA (reference sequence). Trimming cost V 2 bases and J 9 bases; bases outside gene matches: 22. This CDR3 has 18 residues. CDR3 sequence reads: CSARPLAYRGQALAAQYF. The CDR3 DNA reads TGCAGTGCTAGACCTCTCGCTTACAGGGGGCAGGCCCTTGCGGCCCAGTACTTC.

This clonotype was counted at least ten times. The chain has TRBV5-1 and TRBJ2-3; D uncertain. The CDR3 spans 17 residues. V dropped 0 bases and J dropped 2 bases, with 16 bases sitting between them. Germline CDR1 and CDR2: SGHRS and YFSETQ. The DNA for the CDR3 is TGCGCCAGCAGCTTGGTAGTGGTGACATACATCACAGATACGCAGTATTTT. It encodes CASSLVVVTYITDTQYF.

This clonotype was picked up many times. The rearrangement links TRBV4-1 to TRBJ1-1; the match to TRBD1 covers 7 bases. Germline CDR1 and CDR2: MGHRA and YSYEKL. The V gene end was trimmed by 1 base and the J gene end by 1 base; junction bases not matched to a gene: 18. This CDR3 has 20 residues. CDR3 coding DNA: TGCGCCAGCAGCCAAGGGGTGCTCCGGGTCACCAGGGGGAGGAACACTGAAGCTTTCTTT. Translation: CASSQGVLRVTRGRNTEAFF.

This clonotype has a count of ten or more. The V gene is TRBV20-1, the J gene TRBJ2-1; 9 bases are shared with TRBD1. The V and J ends lost 5 bases and 2 bases, in that order; junction bases with no gene match: 7. CDR1 is DFQATT and CDR2 is SNEGSKA in the germline V gene (reference sequence). The CDR3 contains 15 residues. The CDR3 nucleotides read TGCAGTGCTCCGGACAGGGGAGATGCCTACAATGAGCAGTTCTTC. This codes for CSAPDRGDAYNEQFF.

This clonotype turned up a few times. V is TRBV18 and J is TRBJ2-1; weak D call: TRBD1 (5 bases). Germline loops: CDR1 KGHSH, CDR2 LQKENI. The length of the CDR3 is 17 residues. V gave up 0 bases and J gave up 0 bases, with 12 bases separating them. The CDR3 loop reads CASSPPGWGVSYNEQFF. The CDR3 region has the DNA TGTGCCAGCTCACCACCGGGATGGGGCGTCTCCTACAATGAGCAGTTCTTC. The entire variable domain, with the rest obtained from reference TRBV18 and TRBJ2-1, is as follows: NAGVMQNPRHLVRRRGQEARLRCSPMKGHSHVYWYRQLPEEGLKFMVYLQKENIIDESGMPKERFSAEFPKEGPSILRIQQVVRGDSAAYFCASSPPGWGVSYNEQFFGPGTRLTVL.

This chain connects TRBV2 to TRBJ1-6, with D maybe TRBD1 (6 bases). The germline CDR1 and CDR2 sequences are SNHLY and FYNNEI. The CDR3 runs 15 residues. The V end was cut by 7 bases, the J end by 9 bases, with 19 bases between. Written as DNA, the CDR3 is TGTGCCAGCAAGAGTCCAGGGGAGTTGGGTTCACCCCTCCACTTT. This codes for CASKSPGELGSPLHF.

This clonotype was picked up a small number of times. The CDR3 region has the DNA TGTGCCAGCAGCCCTCGAGAGACCCGAACCTACGAGCAGTACTTC. The encoded protein is CASSPRETRTYEQYF. V and J are TRBV27 and TRBJ2-7, with D unresolved. The CDR3 contains 15 residues. V lost 6 bases to trimming and J lost 2 bases, with 17 bases between them. Per germline, CDR1 MNHEY and CDR2 SMNVEV (reference sequence).